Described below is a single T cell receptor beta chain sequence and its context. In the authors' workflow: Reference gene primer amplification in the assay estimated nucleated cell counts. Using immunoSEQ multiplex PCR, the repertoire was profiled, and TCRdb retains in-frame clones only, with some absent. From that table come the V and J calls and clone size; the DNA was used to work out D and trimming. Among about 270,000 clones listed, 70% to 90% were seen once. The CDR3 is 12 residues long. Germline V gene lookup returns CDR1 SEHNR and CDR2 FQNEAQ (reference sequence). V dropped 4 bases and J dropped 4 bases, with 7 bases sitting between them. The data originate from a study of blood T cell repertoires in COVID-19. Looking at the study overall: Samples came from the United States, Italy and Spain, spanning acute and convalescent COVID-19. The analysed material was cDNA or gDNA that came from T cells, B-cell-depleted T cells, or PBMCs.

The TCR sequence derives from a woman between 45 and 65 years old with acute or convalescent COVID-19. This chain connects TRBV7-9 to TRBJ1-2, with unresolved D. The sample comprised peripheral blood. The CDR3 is CASSSYTYGYTF. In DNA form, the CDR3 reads TGTGCCAGCAGCTCTTACACCTATGGCTACACCTTC.